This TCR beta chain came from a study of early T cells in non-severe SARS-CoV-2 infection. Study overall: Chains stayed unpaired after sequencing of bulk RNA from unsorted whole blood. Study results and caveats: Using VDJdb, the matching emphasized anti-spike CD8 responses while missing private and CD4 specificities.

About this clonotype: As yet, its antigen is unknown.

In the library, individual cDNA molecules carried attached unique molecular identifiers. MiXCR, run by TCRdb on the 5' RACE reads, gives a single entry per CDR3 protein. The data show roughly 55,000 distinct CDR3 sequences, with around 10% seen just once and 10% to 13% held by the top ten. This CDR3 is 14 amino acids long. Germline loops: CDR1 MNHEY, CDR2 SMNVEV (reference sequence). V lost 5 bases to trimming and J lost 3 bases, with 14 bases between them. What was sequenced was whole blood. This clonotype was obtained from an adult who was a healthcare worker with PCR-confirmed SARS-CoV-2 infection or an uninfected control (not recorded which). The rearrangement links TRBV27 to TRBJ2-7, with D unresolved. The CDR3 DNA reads TGTGCCAGCAGTATGATCAGAGGTCTCTACGAGCAGTACTTC. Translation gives CASSMIRGLYEQYF.